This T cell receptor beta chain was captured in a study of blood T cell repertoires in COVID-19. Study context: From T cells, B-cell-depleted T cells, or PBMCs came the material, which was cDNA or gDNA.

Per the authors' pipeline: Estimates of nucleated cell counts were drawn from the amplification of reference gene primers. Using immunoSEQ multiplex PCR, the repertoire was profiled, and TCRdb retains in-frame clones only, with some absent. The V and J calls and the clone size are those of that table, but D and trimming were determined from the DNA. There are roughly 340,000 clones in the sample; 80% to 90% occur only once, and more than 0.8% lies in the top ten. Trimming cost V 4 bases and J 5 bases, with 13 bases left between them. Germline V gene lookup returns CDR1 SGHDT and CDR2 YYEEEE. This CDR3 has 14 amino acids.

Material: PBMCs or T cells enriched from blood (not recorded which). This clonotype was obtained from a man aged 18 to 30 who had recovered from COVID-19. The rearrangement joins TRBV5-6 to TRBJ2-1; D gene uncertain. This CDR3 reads CASSGETVDNEQFF. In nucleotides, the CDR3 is TGTGCCAGCAGCGGAGAGACTGTCGACAATGAGCAGTTCTTC.